This TCR beta chain derives from a study of CD8 T cells in ankylosing spondylitis. Study observations and caveats: Roughly eight highly homologous variants formed a TCR beta motif that appeared characteristic of ankylosing spondylitis blood. Researchers reportedly found disease-linked clones significantly enriched in matched ankylosing spondylitis synovial fluid. Reports of some motif variants in reactive arthritis synovial fluid and blood predate this one.

CDR3 size: 13 residues. Germline V gene lookup returns CDR1 SNHLY and CDR2 FYNNEI. V lost 7 bases and J 5 bases, leaving 14 bases between the germline ends. This clonotype was picked up a small number of times. Its antigen is unidentified. 5'-RACE, quantitative and with molecular barcodes, yielded the TCR beta libraries. TCRdb independently ran MiXCR on the 5' RACE reads; one entry per CDR3 protein. The sample comprises fewer than 550,000 distinct CDR3 sequences, over 4% of which are singletons, and around 3.6% rests with the top ten. Input material: blood, either unsorted or a sorted T cell fraction (not recorded which). The receptor was derived from a male donor with ankylosing spondylitis. This rearrangement joins TRBV2 to TRBJ1-1; D unresolved. In DNA form, the CDR3 reads TGTGCCAGCAAACTCGGGCTGGGAACTGAAGCTTTCTTT. This encodes CASKLGLGTEAFF.